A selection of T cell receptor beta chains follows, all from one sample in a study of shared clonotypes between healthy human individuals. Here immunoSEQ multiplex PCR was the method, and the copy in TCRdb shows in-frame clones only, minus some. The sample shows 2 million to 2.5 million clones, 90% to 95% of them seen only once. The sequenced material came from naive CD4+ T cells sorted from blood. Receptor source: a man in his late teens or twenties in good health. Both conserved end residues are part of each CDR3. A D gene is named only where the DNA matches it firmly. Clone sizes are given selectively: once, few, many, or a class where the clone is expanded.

cdr3_nt: TGTGCCAGCAGCGGGCACGGGAGGGCGGGGTACAATGAGCAGTTCTTC
cdr3_aa: CASSGHGRAGYNEQFF
j_call: TRBJ2-1
v_call: TRBV9
d_call: TRBD2
clone_size: .

cdr3_nt: TGTGCCAGCAGTTTAGCCGGGACAGCGGACCGCGAGCAGTACTTC
cdr3_aa: CASSLAGTADREQYF
j_call: TRBJ2-7
v_call: TRBV28
d_call: TRBD1
clone_size: .

cdr3_nt: TGTGCCAGCTCACTCGGGACGAGGAACACTGAAGCTTTCTTT
cdr3_aa: CASSLGTRNTEAFF
j_call: TRBJ1-1
v_call: TRBV18
d_call: .
clone_size: .

cdr3_nt: TGTGCCAGCAGCCCGTATGAGGGAAACACCATATATTTT
cdr3_aa: CASSPYEGNTIYF
j_call: TRBJ1-3
v_call: TRBV13
d_call: .
clone_size: few

cdr3_nt: TGTGCCAGCAGCTTAGAGGGGGGCGAGGGCTATGGCTACACCTTC
cdr3_aa: CASSLEGGEGYGYTF
j_call: TRBJ1-2
v_call: TRBV7-9
d_call: .
clone_size: .

cdr3_nt: TGCGCCAGCCTGCTGGGACAGGGGATGAACACTGAAGCTTTCTTT
cdr3_aa: CASLLGQGMNTEAFF
j_call: TRBJ1-1
v_call: TRBV10-2
d_call: TRBD1
clone_size: .

cdr3_nt: TGCGCCAGCAGCTTGGGACAGCTTCCCTACGAGCAGTACTTC
cdr3_aa: CASSLGQLPYEQYF
j_call: TRBJ2-7
v_call: TRBV5-1
d_call: .
clone_size: .

cdr3_nt: TGTGCCAGCTCACCACCAGGGACCCAGCGGTCCGGGGAGCTGTTTTTT
cdr3_aa: CASSPPGTQRSGELFF
j_call: TRBJ2-2
v_call: TRBV18
d_call: .
clone_size: .

cdr3_nt: TGTGCCAGCAGTGACCCAGGCAATGAGCAGTTCTTC
cdr3_aa: CASSDPGNEQFF
j_call: TRBJ2-1
v_call: TRBV6-1
d_call: .
clone_size: .

cdr3_nt: TGTGCCAGCAGCCGAAGCGGGGGGAGCTCCTACGAGCAGTACTTC
cdr3_aa: CASSRSGGSSYEQYF
j_call: TRBJ2-7
v_call: TRBV11-3
d_call: TRBD2
clone_size: .

cdr3_nt: TGTGCCAGCTCAGCGAACAGGGGCGAAGGCTACACCTTC
cdr3_aa: CASSANRGEGYTF
j_call: TRBJ1-2
v_call: TRBV18
d_call: TRBD1
clone_size: few

cdr3_nt: TGCAGCGGCCGTGGGGGCACAGATACGCAGTATTTT
cdr3_aa: CSGRGGTDTQYF
j_call: TRBJ2-3
v_call: TRBV29-1
d_call: .
clone_size: .

cdr3_nt: TGTGCCAGCAGCACCGACAGGGCTTCTGAAGCTTTCTTT
cdr3_aa: CASSTDRASEAFF
j_call: TRBJ1-1
v_call: TRBV14
d_call: TRBD1
clone_size: .

cdr3_nt: TGTGCCAGCAGTACACCCAACACGGGGAACACCGGGGAGCTGTTTTTT
cdr3_aa: CASSTPNTGNTGELFF
j_call: TRBJ2-2
v_call: TRBV27
d_call: .
clone_size: .

cdr3_nt: TGTGCCAGCAGCGTAGATAGCGGGGTAAACATTCAGTACTTC
cdr3_aa: CASSVDSGVNIQYF
j_call: TRBJ2-4
v_call: TRBV9
d_call: TRBD2
clone_size: .

cdr3_nt: TGTGCCAGTTCGGGTCAGGGCAATTCTGGCTACACCTTC
cdr3_aa: CASSGQGNSGYTF
j_call: TRBJ1-2
v_call: TRBV6-6
d_call: .
clone_size: .

cdr3_nt: TGTGCCAGCAGTTTATCGCGGATTACCAATCAGCCCCAGCATTTT
cdr3_aa: CASSLSRITNQPQHF
j_call: TRBJ1-5
v_call: TRBV28
d_call: .
clone_size: .

cdr3_nt: TGTGCCAGCAGCCAATCCGGGATCGTAGACTTCTTTTATAATTCACCCCTCCACTTT
cdr3_aa: CASSQSGIVDFFYNSPLHF
j_call: TRBJ1-6
v_call: TRBV4-2
d_call: .
clone_size: .

cdr3_nt: TGTGCCTGGAGTACACAATTCCAGCCCCAGCATTTT
cdr3_aa: CAWSTQFQPQHF
j_call: TRBJ1-5
v_call: TRBV30
d_call: .
clone_size: .

cdr3_nt: TGTGCCAGCAGCCCCGGGGGACTCTCCTACAATGAGCAGTTCTTC
cdr3_aa: CASSPGGLSYNEQFF
j_call: TRBJ2-1
v_call: TRBV5-4
d_call: .
clone_size: .

cdr3_nt: TGTGCCAGCAGCACCTCGGACAGGGAAGCCAATCAGCCCCAGCATTTT
cdr3_aa: CASSTSDREANQPQHF
j_call: TRBJ1-5
v_call: TRBV21-1
d_call: .
clone_size: .

cdr3_nt: TGCGCCAGCAGCTCCCAATCACCCGGGACAGGGGATGAAAAACTGTTTTTT
cdr3_aa: CASSSQSPGTGDEKLFF
j_call: TRBJ1-4
v_call: TRBV5-1
d_call: TRBD1
clone_size: .

cdr3_nt: TGCAGCGCCTCAGGGGGCTTAACTGAAGCTTTCTTT
cdr3_aa: CSASGGLTEAFF
j_call: TRBJ1-1
v_call: TRBV29-1
d_call: TRBD1
clone_size: .

cdr3_nt: TGTGCCTGGAGTGCTCAGGGAAGTTCACCCCTCCACTTT
cdr3_aa: CAWSAQGSSPLHF
j_call: TRBJ1-6
v_call: TRBV30
d_call: .
clone_size: .

cdr3_nt: TGTGCCAGCAGTGAAAGGCAGGGGCTCTACGAGCAGTACTTC
cdr3_aa: CASSERQGLYEQYF
j_call: TRBJ2-7
v_call: TRBV2
d_call: .
clone_size: .

cdr3_nt: TGTGCCAGCTCACCTCGAAGGGACCAGTCCTACGAGCAGTACTTC
cdr3_aa: CASSPRRDQSYEQYF
j_call: TRBJ2-7
v_call: TRBV18
d_call: .
clone_size: .

cdr3_nt: TGTGCCAGCAGCCCAGCATCGACAGGGAAGATAGCTGAAGCTTTCTTT
cdr3_aa: CASSPASTGKIAEAFF
j_call: TRBJ1-1
v_call: TRBV28
d_call: TRBD1
clone_size: .

cdr3_nt: TGTGCCAGCGGGAGGCAGGAGTACTATGGCTACACCTTC
cdr3_aa: CASGRQEYYGYTF
j_call: TRBJ1-2
v_call: TRBV6-6
d_call: .
clone_size: .

cdr3_nt: TGTGCCAGCAGCCCCCAGTGGGACAACCTAAAAGCTTTCTTT
cdr3_aa: CASSPQWDNLKAFF
j_call: TRBJ1-1
v_call: TRBV9
d_call: .
clone_size: .

cdr3_nt: TGTGCCAGCAGCTTAGCGCGGGGGGCCCTCTCCTACGAGCAGTACTTC
cdr3_aa: CASSLARGALSYEQYF
j_call: TRBJ2-7
v_call: TRBV7-9
d_call: TRBD2
clone_size: .

cdr3_nt: TGTGCCAGCAGTTACTTGGGGACAGGGAGCGGTGAAGCTTTCTTT
cdr3_aa: CASSYLGTGSGEAFF
j_call: TRBJ1-1
v_call: TRBV6-5
d_call: TRBD1
clone_size: .

cdr3_nt: TGTGCCTGGACGGTCTCCTCTTACAATGAGCAGTTCTTC
cdr3_aa: CAWTVSSYNEQFF
j_call: TRBJ2-1
v_call: TRBV30
d_call: .
clone_size: once

cdr3_nt: TGTGCCTGGAGCCGGGGACAGGGGTCGTCGGAAAAACTGTTTTTT
cdr3_aa: CAWSRGQGSSEKLFF
j_call: TRBJ1-4
v_call: TRBV30
d_call: TRBD1
clone_size: .

cdr3_nt: TGTGCCAGTAGTATAGCAGGCGGGAGTAGAACCGGGGAGCTGTTTTTT
cdr3_aa: CASSIAGGSRTGELFF
j_call: TRBJ2-2
v_call: TRBV19
d_call: TRBD2
clone_size: .

cdr3_nt: TGTGCCAGCAGCCCTAACGGGAACGAGCAGTACTTC
cdr3_aa: CASSPNGNEQYF
j_call: TRBJ2-7
v_call: TRBV4-2
d_call: .
clone_size: .

cdr3_nt: TGTGCCAGCAGCTTAGCTGGGACAGGGCCCAACTACGAGCAGTACTTC
cdr3_aa: CASSLAGTGPNYEQYF
j_call: TRBJ2-7
v_call: TRBV7-6
d_call: TRBD1
clone_size: .

cdr3_nt: TGTGCCAGCAGCTTAGCTTCGGGACAAGAGACCCAGTACTTC
cdr3_aa: CASSLASGQETQYF
j_call: TRBJ2-5
v_call: TRBV7-2
d_call: .
clone_size: .

cdr3_nt: TGTGCCAGCAGCAGAACCACAGGGGGTACGCAGTATTTT
cdr3_aa: CASSRTTGGTQYF
j_call: TRBJ2-3
v_call: TRBV11-3
d_call: TRBD1
clone_size: .

cdr3_nt: TGTGCCAGCAGCTCCCACTACGAGCAGTACTTC
cdr3_aa: CASSSHYEQYF
j_call: TRBJ2-7
v_call: TRBV13
d_call: .
clone_size: .

cdr3_nt: TGCGCCAGCAGCCAAGATAGACTGGACAAGAAGGCCTACAATGAGCAGTTCTTC
cdr3_aa: CASSQDRLDKKAYNEQFF
j_call: TRBJ2-1
v_call: TRBV4-1
d_call: .
clone_size: .

cdr3_nt: TGTGCCAGCAGTTTCCTAAACACCATATATTTT
cdr3_aa: CASSFLNTIYF
j_call: TRBJ1-3
v_call: TRBV6-6
d_call: .
clone_size: .

cdr3_nt: TGTGCCAGCAGTTCCTTAGCGGGACTCACAGATACGCAGTATTTT
cdr3_aa: CASSSLAGLTDTQYF
j_call: TRBJ2-3
v_call: TRBV27
d_call: TRBD2
clone_size: .

cdr3_nt: TGTGCCAGCAGCTTGGCGCCGTCATTGCAGGGCGCCTTTGGTGACTATGGCTACACCTTC
cdr3_aa: CASSLAPSLQGAFGDYGYTF
j_call: TRBJ1-2
v_call: TRBV5-5
d_call: .
clone_size: .

cdr3_nt: TGTGCCAGCAGCTTGAGTAATTGGGACAGGGTCTATGGCTACACCTTC
cdr3_aa: CASSLSNWDRVYGYTF
j_call: TRBJ1-2
v_call: TRBV5-6
d_call: TRBD1
clone_size: .

cdr3_nt: TGTGCCAGCTCACCACCTGCAACCCTCTATTACGAGCAGTACTTC
cdr3_aa: CASSPPATLYYEQYF
j_call: TRBJ2-7
v_call: TRBV18
d_call: .
clone_size: .

cdr3_nt: TGCGCCAGCAGCTTGGACAGGGCTTCCTACAATGAGCAGTTCTTC
cdr3_aa: CASSLDRASYNEQFF
j_call: TRBJ2-1
v_call: TRBV5-1
d_call: .
clone_size: .

cdr3_nt: TGTGCCAGCGGCGCCGGGACTAGTAGCACAGATACGCAGTATTTT
cdr3_aa: CASGAGTSSTDTQYF
j_call: TRBJ2-3
v_call: TRBV2
d_call: TRBD2
clone_size: once

cdr3_nt: TGTGCCAGCAGCGACCAGGGGGGTAGCGGGAGTAATGAGCAGTTCTTC
cdr3_aa: CASSDQGGSGSNEQFF
j_call: TRBJ2-1
v_call: TRBV7-9
d_call: TRBD2
clone_size: .

cdr3_nt: TGTGCCAGCACCCGACTAGGGACCCAGTACTTC
cdr3_aa: CASTRLGTQYF
j_call: TRBJ2-5
v_call: TRBV2
d_call: .
clone_size: .

cdr3_nt: TGTGCCAGCAGCTTGACGGCTAGCGGGGGCTACGAGCAGTACTTC
cdr3_aa: CASSLTASGGYEQYF
j_call: TRBJ2-7
v_call: TRBV5-6
d_call: TRBD2
clone_size: .

cdr3_nt: TGCGCCAGCAGCGAAGGAAACACCATATATTTT
cdr3_aa: CASSEGNTIYF
j_call: TRBJ1-3
v_call: TRBV5-1
d_call: .
clone_size: .

cdr3_nt: TGTGCCTGGAGGGGGGGACAGGTTATTTTAAATTCACCCCTCCACTTT
cdr3_aa: CAWRGGQVILNSPLHF
j_call: TRBJ1-6
v_call: TRBV30
d_call: TRBD1
clone_size: .

cdr3_nt: TGTGCCAGTAGTGACGGCTGGTATGGCTACACCTTC
cdr3_aa: CASSDGWYGYTF
j_call: TRBJ1-2
v_call: TRBV19
d_call: .
clone_size: .

cdr3_nt: TGTGCCAGCAGCCCGCCTTGGAGCTCTGGAAACACCATATATTTT
cdr3_aa: CASSPPWSSGNTIYF
j_call: TRBJ1-3
v_call: TRBV9
d_call: .
clone_size: .

cdr3_nt: TGCGCCAGTCTTTCCCCCCCCTCCGGGGAGCTGTTTTTT
cdr3_aa: CASLSPPSGELFF
j_call: TRBJ2-2
v_call: TRBV5-1
d_call: .
clone_size: .